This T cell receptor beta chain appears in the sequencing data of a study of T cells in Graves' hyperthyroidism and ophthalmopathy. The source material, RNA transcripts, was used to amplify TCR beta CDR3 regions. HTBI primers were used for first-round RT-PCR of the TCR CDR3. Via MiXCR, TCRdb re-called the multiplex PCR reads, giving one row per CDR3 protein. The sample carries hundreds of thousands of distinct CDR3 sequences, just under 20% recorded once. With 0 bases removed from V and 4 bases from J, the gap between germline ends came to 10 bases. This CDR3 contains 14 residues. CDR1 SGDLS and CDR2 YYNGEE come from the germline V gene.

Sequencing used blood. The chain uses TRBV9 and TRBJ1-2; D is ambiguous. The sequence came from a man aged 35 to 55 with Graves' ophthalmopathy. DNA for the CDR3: TGTGCCAGCAGCGTAGTGGCGGTCTCCTATGGCTACACCTTC. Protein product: CASSVVAVSYGYTF.